Listed below are T cell receptor beta chains from one sample, sequenced in a study of blood T cell repertoires in COVID-19. Using immunoSEQ multiplex PCR, the repertoire was profiled, and TCRdb retains in-frame clones only, with some absent. The sample lists some 310,000 clones, 80% to 90% occurring once. The sequenced sample was peripheral blood. The source of these receptors is a man aged 50-60 years with active or convalescent COVID-19. Both conserved end residues are part of each CDR3. D genes are given only for firm matches. Clone size is given for some rows only: seen once, a few or many times, or a class if the clone is expanded.

clone size: .; V gene: TRBV4-1; J gene: TRBJ2-5; D gene: TRBD2; CDR3 protein: CASSQDGTSEETQYF; CDR3 DNA: TGCGCCAGCAGCCAAGATGGAACTAGCGAAGAGACCCAGTACTTC
clone size: once; V gene: TRBV28; J gene: TRBJ1-1; D gene: .; CDR3 protein: CASTTGEDRGNTEAFF; CDR3 DNA: TGTGCCAGCACCACGGGGGAGGATCGGGGGAACACTGAAGCTTTCTTT
clone size: .; V gene: TRBV4-1; J gene: TRBJ1-4; D gene: .; CDR3 protein: CASSQETGVDEKLFF; CDR3 DNA: TGCGCCAGCAGCCAAGAGACAGGAGTTGATGAAAAACTGTTTTTT
clone size: .; V gene: TRBV3-1/TRBV3-2; J gene: TRBJ2-7; D gene: .; CDR3 protein: CASSQAGTYEQYF; CDR3 DNA: TGTGCCAGCAGCCAAGCAGGCACCTACGAGCAGTACTTC
clone size: once; V gene: TRBV5-6; J gene: TRBJ2-2; D gene: .; CDR3 protein: CASSRLSGSHTGELFF; CDR3 DNA: TGTGCCAGCAGCCGCCTTTCGGGGTCGCACACCGGGGAGCTGTTTTTT
clone size: .; V gene: TRBV2; J gene: TRBJ1-2; D gene: .; CDR3 protein: CASSEGPRSYGYTF; CDR3 DNA: TGTGCCAGCAGTGAAGGGCCAAGATCTTATGGCTACACCTTC
clone size: .; V gene: TRBV27; J gene: TRBJ2-1; D gene: TRBD1; CDR3 protein: CASSQSDRGNEQFF; CDR3 DNA: TGTGCCAGCAGCCAATCGGACAGGGGAAATGAGCAGTTCTTC
clone size: .; V gene: TRBV27; J gene: TRBJ2-1; D gene: TRBD2; CDR3 protein: CASSPGTRSLGEQFF; CDR3 DNA: TGTGCCAGCAGCCCCGGGACTAGGTCCCTAGGTGAGCAGTTCTTC
clone size: .; V gene: TRBV6-6; J gene: TRBJ2-5; D gene: TRBD1; CDR3 protein: CASIPTGLGETQYF; CDR3 DNA: TGTGCCAGCATCCCGACAGGGTTAGGAGAGACCCAGTACTTC
clone size: .; V gene: TRBV6-5; J gene: TRBJ2-5; D gene: TRBD1; CDR3 protein: CASSPGTGETQYF; CDR3 DNA: TGTGCCAGCAGTCCCGGGACAGGGGAGACCCAGTACTTC
clone size: .; V gene: TRBV28; J gene: TRBJ1-6; D gene: .; CDR3 protein: CASSPAPGQKYGGSPLHF; CDR3 DNA: TGTGCCAGCAGCCCAGCTCCGGGACAAAAATATGGAGGCTCACCCCTCCACTTT
clone size: .; V gene: TRBV6-5; J gene: TRBJ2-7; D gene: TRBD1; CDR3 protein: CASSRAGTGIYEQYF; CDR3 DNA: TGTGCCAGCAGCAGGGCGGGGACAGGGATCTACGAGCAGTACTTC
clone size: .; V gene: TRBV9; J gene: TRBJ1-5; D gene: .; CDR3 protein: CASSVGVNQPQHF; CDR3 DNA: TGTGCCAGCAGCGTAGGAGTCAATCAGCCCCAGCATTTT
clone size: once; V gene: TRBV20-1; J gene: TRBJ2-5; D gene: .; CDR3 protein: CSAYAGTQYF; CDR3 DNA: TGCAGTGCTTACGCGGGGACCCAGTACTTC
clone size: once; V gene: TRBV28; J gene: TRBJ1-2; D gene: TRBD1; CDR3 protein: CASSSGQGARGNYGYTF; CDR3 DNA: TGTGCCAGCAGCTCGGGACAGGGGGCGCGGGGTAACTATGGCTACACCTTC
clone size: .; V gene: TRBV28; J gene: TRBJ1-4; D gene: TRBD1; CDR3 protein: CASSAQDRGNEKLFF; CDR3 DNA: TGTGCCAGCAGCGCCCAGGACAGGGGTAATGAAAAACTGTTTTTT